Listed below are T cell receptor beta chains from one sample, sequenced in a study of beta chain features in type 1 diabetes. Method: immunoSEQ multiplex PCR; TCRdb's copy keeps in-frame clones and lacks some. The sample lists 120,000 or so clones, 17% occurring once. The sequenced material came from central memory CD4+ T cells from blood. These TCRs come from a man between 18 and 35 years old with type 1 diabetes. Each CDR3 is given with its conserved first and last residue. A D gene is named only where the DNA matches it firmly. Clone size is shown for a subset of rows, as once, few, many or a class of expanded clone.

TRBJ2-7	TRBD1	many	TRBV5-1	TGCGCCAGCAGCCCCGGGACAGTACTTTCCTACGAGCAGTACTTC	CASSPGTVLSYEQYF
TRBJ2-2	.	.	TRBV27	TGTGCCAGCAGTTTAATTGATACCGGGGAGCTGTTTTTT	CASSLIDTGELFF
TRBJ2-1	.	few	TRBV27	TGTGCCAGCAGTTTGACTAGGTACAATGAGCAGTTCTTC	CASSLTRYNEQFF
TRBJ2-5	.	few	TRBV7-2	TGTGCCAGCAGCTTAGCTCAGGGGCTGGAGACCCAGTACTTC	CASSLAQGLETQYF
TRBJ2-7	TRBD2	.	TRBV4-2	TGTGCCAGCAGCCACGTACGGGGAGCGGGAGGGCCCTCCGAGCAGTACTTC	CASSHVRGAGGPSEQYF
TRBJ1-1	.	few	TRBV15	TGTGCCACCAGCAGAGATGGGGACGGGAACACTGAAGCTTTCTTT	CATSRDGDGNTEAFF
TRBJ1-6	TRBD1	few	TRBV23-1	TGCGCCAGCAGTCAATCGCGGCTTATCGGGACAGGGGATCAGGGGATTTCACCCCTCCACTTT	CASSQSRLIGTGDQGISPLHF
TRBJ2-3	.	few	TRBV30	TGTGCCTGGAGTGTAGGCGTTAGCACAGATACGCAGTATTTT	CAWSVGVSTDTQYF
TRBJ2-3	.	.	TRBV7-2	TGTGCCAGCAGCTGGGCGAACCCCACAGATACGCAGTATTTT	CASSWANPTDTQYF
TRBJ2-3	.	.	TRBV7-3	TGTGCCAGCAGCTTAGGCATGATTGGAGATACGCAGTATTTT	CASSLGMIGDTQYF
TRBJ2-1	.	few	TRBV10-3	TGTGCCATTAAGGAAACTAGCTCCTACAATGAGCAGTTCTTC	CAIKETSSYNEQFF
TRBJ2-5	.	few	TRBV7-2	TGTGCCAGCAGCTTAGTGGCGGTTCAAGCAGAGACCCAGTACTTC	CASSLVAVQAETQYF
TRBJ2-1	TRBD2	.	TRBV7-9	TGTGCCAGCAGCTTAGTCCGGGAGGCCCGGTTCTTC	CASSLVREARFF
TRBJ2-1	TRBD2	.	TRBV7-2	TGTGCCAGCAGCTTACGACTAGCGGGAAAGACCTACAATGAGCAGTTCTTC	CASSLRLAGKTYNEQFF
TRBJ2-2	.	.	TRBV30	TGTGCCTGGAGGATACCGGGAGATACCGGGGAGCTGTTTTTT	CAWRIPGDTGELFF
TRBJ1-1	.	.	TRBV29-1	TGCAGCGTTGATCAAGGGGGGGTAGTGGCTTTCTTT	CSVDQGGVVAFF
TRBJ2-1	.	.	TRBV9	TGTGCCAGCAGCGCCGAGGAAGAGCAGTTCTTC	CASSAEEEQFF
TRBJ1-2	TRBD1	.	TRBV27	TGTGCCAGCGGGTCAACAGGGGCGGAGAACTATGGCTACACCTTC	CASGSTGAENYGYTF
TRBJ1-1	.	.	TRBV5-1	TGCGCCAGCAGCTTGGGTATCGGGCAGATGGACACTGAAGCTTTCTTT	CASSLGIGQMDTEAFF
TRBJ1-5	.	few	TRBV30	TGTGCCTGGAGTAATTTTGGGCCTCAGGGGATCCACAATCAGCCCCAGCATTTT	CAWSNFGPQGIHNQPQHF
TRBJ2-2	.	.	TRBV5-1	TGCGCCAGCAGCTCCCTAGGGAACACCGGGGAGCTGTTTTTT	CASSSLGNTGELFF
TRBJ1-1	TRBD1	.	TRBV6-5	TGTGCCAGCAGTCCCGGACAGGGGAGAGGAGCTTTCTTT	CASSPGQGRGAFF
TRBJ2-3	TRBD2	.	TRBV4-1	TGCGCCAGCAGCCAAGGTCTAGCGGGAGGGGGCACGCAGTATTTT	CASSQGLAGGGTQYF
TRBJ2-3	TRBD1	once	TRBV5-1	TGCGCCAGCAGCTCACAGGGGGACACAGATACGCAGTATTTT	CASSSQGDTDTQYF
TRBJ1-5	.	.	TRBV6-5	TGTGCCAGCAGTTCGTGGGGAGGTAGCAATCAGCCCCAGCATTTT	CASSSWGGSNQPQHF
TRBJ2-7	.	.	TRBV15	TGTGCCACCAGCCCCGGTATGGGGAGATCCTACGAGCAGTACTTC	CATSPGMGRSYEQYF
TRBJ2-1	.	.	TRBV5-1	TGCGCCAGCAGCTCCGGACCGACAGGCGGTGGTTACAATGAGCAGTTCTTC	CASSSGPTGGGYNEQFF
TRBJ1-2	.	few	TRBV7-2	TGTGCCAGCAGCCCGTCGTTCGGTAACTATGGCTACACCTTC	CASSPSFGNYGYTF
TRBJ2-5	.	few	TRBV30	TGTGCCTGGAGTCCCAAAGAGACCCAGTACTTC	CAWSPKETQYF
TRBJ1-6	.	few	TRBV21-1	TGTGCCAGCAGCAAAAGGGAGGGGATTGATTCACCCCTCCACTTT	CASSKREGIDSPLHF
TRBJ1-2	.	.	TRBV21-1	TGTGCCAGCACCGACAAGCCCCACTTTAACTATGGCTACACCTTC	CASTDKPHFNYGYTF
TRBJ2-3	.	many	TRBV7-6	TGTGCCAGCAGCTTATCCTATACAGCTGGTACGCAGTATTTT	CASSLSYTAGTQYF
TRBJ2-5	.	few	TRBV7-9	TGTGCCAGCACCACATTCGAACTCGCGGAGACCCAGTACTTC	CASTTFELAETQYF
TRBJ1-5	.	few	TRBV19	TGTGCCAGTAGTATGGAGTCAGCGGCTCAGCCCCAGCATTTT	CASSMESAAQPQHF
TRBJ2-5	TRBD1	.	TRBV7-2	TGTGCCAGCAGCTTCAGGGGGCGGGAAGAGACCCAGTACTTC	CASSFRGREETQYF
TRBJ2-3	TRBD1	.	TRBV9	TGTGCCAGCAGCGCGGGACAGGGCGGAGATACGCAGTATTTT	CASSAGQGGDTQYF
TRBJ2-7	.	.	TRBV14	TGTGCCAGCAGCCAAATCCGGGGGCACTACGAGCAGTACTTC	CASSQIRGHYEQYF
TRBJ2-7	TRBD1	.	TRBV5-5	TGTGCCAGCAGCATTAACAGGGGGCATGAGTACTTC	CASSINRGHEYF
TRBJ2-1	TRBD1	few	TRBV30	TGTGCCTGGACGACAGGGATCGGGTACTACTACAATGAGCAGTTCTTC	CAWTTGIGYYYNEQFF
TRBJ2-7	.	once	TRBV11-1	TGTGCCAGCAGCCGCTCCGGGACAAGCTCCTACGAGCAGTACTTC	CASSRSGTSSYEQYF
TRBJ2-5	.	few	TRBV29-1	TGCAGCGTTGAGAACAACTACCAAGAGACCCAGTACTTC	CSVENNYQETQYF
TRBJ2-7	TRBD2	.	TRBV29-1	TGCAGCGTTGAAATAGCGGGGGATTCCTACGAGCAGTACTTC	CSVEIAGDSYEQYF
TRBJ1-2	TRBD1	.	TRBV25-1	TGTGCCAGCAGTGACCCAGGGGGCTATGGCTACACCTTC	CASSDPGGYGYTF
TRBJ2-5	.	.	TRBV10-3	TGTGCCATCAGTGGGGGGCAAGAGACCCAGTACTTC	CAISGGQETQYF
TRBJ2-3	.	few	TRBV7-2	TGTGCCAGCACCGACTACCTGGGCACAGATACGCAGTATTTT	CASTDYLGTDTQYF
TRBJ1-2	.	.	TRBV25-1	TGTGCCAGCAGTGAATATAAGGAGACGGACTATGGCTACACCTTC	CASSEYKETDYGYTF
TRBJ2-7	TRBD1	.	TRBV10-3	TGTGCCATCAGTGGGGGACAGGGGTTGGGCTCCTACGAGCAGTACTTC	CAISGGQGLGSYEQYF
TRBJ1-1	TRBD1	.	TRBV7-2	TGTGCCAGCAGCTTTACCAGACAGGGTGAAGCTTTCTTT	CASSFTRQGEAFF